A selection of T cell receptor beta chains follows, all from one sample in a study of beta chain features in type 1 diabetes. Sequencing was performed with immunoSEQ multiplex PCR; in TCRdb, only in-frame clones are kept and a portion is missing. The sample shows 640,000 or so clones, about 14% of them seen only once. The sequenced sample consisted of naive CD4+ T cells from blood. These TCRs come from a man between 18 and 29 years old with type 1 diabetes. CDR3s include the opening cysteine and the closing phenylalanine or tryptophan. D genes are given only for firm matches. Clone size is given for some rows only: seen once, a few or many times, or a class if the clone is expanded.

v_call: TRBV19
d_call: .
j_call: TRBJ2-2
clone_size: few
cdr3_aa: CASSIYQNTGELFF
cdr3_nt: TGTGCCAGTAGTATCTACCAGAACACCGGGGAGCTGTTTTTT

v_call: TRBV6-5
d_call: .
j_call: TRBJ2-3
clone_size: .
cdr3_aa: CATRGDQGDTQYF
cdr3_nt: TGTGCCACCCGCGGGGACCAGGGGGATACGCAGTATTTT

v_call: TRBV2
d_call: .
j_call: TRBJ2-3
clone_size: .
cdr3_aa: CASNPQGVYTQYF
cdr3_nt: TGTGCCAGCAACCCACAGGGTGTGTATACGCAGTATTTT

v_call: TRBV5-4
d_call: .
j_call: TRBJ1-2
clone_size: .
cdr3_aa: CASSPGGEHGYTF
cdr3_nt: TGTGCCAGCAGCCCCGGGGGGGAGCACGGCTACACCTTC

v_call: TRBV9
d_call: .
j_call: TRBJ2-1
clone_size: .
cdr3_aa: CASSVGTVGHEQFF
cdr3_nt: TGTGCCAGCAGCGTAGGGACGGTGGGGCATGAGCAGTTCTTC

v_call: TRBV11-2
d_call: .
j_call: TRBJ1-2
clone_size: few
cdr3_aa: CASSSPRAGYGYTF
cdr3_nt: TGTGCCAGCAGCTCCCCGAGGGCAGGCTATGGCTACACCTTC

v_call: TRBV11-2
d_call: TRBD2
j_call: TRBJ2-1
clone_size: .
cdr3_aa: CASSPRTGGGNEQFF
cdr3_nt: TGTGCCAGCAGCCCCCGGACTGGGGGGGGGAATGAGCAGTTCTTC

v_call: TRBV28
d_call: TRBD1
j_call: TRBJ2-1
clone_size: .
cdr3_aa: CASTTGTAEFF
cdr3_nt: TGTGCCAGCACTACCGGGACAGCGGAATTCTTC

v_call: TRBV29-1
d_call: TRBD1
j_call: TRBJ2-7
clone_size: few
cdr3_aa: CSVEDRGSYEQYF
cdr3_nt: TGCAGCGTTGAGGACAGGGGTTCCTACGAGCAGTACTTC

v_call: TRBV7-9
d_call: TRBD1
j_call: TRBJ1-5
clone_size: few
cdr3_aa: CASSLAMVGGQHQPQHF
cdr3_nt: TGTGCCAGCAGCTTAGCTATGGTCGGGGGACAGCATCAGCCCCAGCATTTT

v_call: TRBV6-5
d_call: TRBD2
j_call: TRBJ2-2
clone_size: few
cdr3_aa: CASSYGAGGGTGELFF
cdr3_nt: TGTGCCAGCAGTTACGGGGCTGGCGGGGGGACCGGGGAGCTGTTTTTT

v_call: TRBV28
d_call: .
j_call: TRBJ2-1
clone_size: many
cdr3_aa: CASSNNEQFF
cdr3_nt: TGTGCCAGCAGTAACAATGAGCAGTTCTTC

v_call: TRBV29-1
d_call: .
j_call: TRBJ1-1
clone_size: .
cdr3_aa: CSVGLTVNTEAFF
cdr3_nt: TGCAGCGTTGGATTGACAGTTAACACTGAAGCTTTCTTT

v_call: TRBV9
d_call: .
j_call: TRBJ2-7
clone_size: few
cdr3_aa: CASSVEVHHSEQYF
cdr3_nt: TGTGCCAGCAGCGTAGAGGTCCACCATTCCGAGCAGTACTTC

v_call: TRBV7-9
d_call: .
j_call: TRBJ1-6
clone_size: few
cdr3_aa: CASSNPRDSSYNSPLHF
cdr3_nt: TGTGCCAGCAGCAATCCTCGGGACTCCTCCTATAATTCACCCCTCCACTTT

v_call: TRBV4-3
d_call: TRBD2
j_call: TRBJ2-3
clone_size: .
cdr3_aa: CASSQPGLAGGRTDTQYF
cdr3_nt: TGCGCCAGCAGCCAACCGGGACTAGCGGGGGGGCGGACAGATACGCAGTATTTT

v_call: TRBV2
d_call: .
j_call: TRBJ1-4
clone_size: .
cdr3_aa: CASGQGSEKLFF
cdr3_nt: TGTGCCAGCGGGCAGGGTAGTGAAAAACTGTTTTTT

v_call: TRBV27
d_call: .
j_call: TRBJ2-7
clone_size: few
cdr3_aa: CASSLRGSYEQYF
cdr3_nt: TGTGCCAGCAGTTTAAGGGGGTCTTACGAGCAGTACTTC